This T cell receptor (beta chain) was identified in a study of cytomegalovirus exposure and HLA in healthy donors (dated by TCRdb to the late 2010s). At the level of the whole study: According to an earlier analysis of a few hundred of the donors, roughly 180 million T cells yielded some 120 million unique TCR beta sequences and approximately 300 Gb of sequence data. A later genetic analysis used genome-wide SNP genotypes for about three fifths of the roughly 700 donors, treating that subset as a discovery cohort. The study used immunosequencing to profile the T cell repertoires of approximately 650 subjects and linked those repertoires to cytomegalovirus serostatus. Along with the approximately 650-subject first cohort, a separate validation cohort of over a hundred different subjects was used. The study combined high-throughput TCR immunosequencing, statistical association of individual TCRs with disease status, and machine learning to predict cytomegalovirus infection status. Rather than drawing on any new phenotypic data, the later analysis identified candidate immune exposures from TCR beta sequences and the way those sequences occurred across donors. HLA typing included class I and class II loci at four-digit resolution. Because of strong linkage in the cohort, a few DR-DQ haplotypes were treated as single units for association and clustering. Across about 380 genotyped donors of the cohort, an average of approximately 240,000 unique TCR beta nucleotide sequences per donor were sequenced, and roughly 17% of those sequences were non-productive. Among the approximately 400 genotyped donors, more than 70% belonged to the genetic ancestry cluster associated with self-reported Caucasian donors. Alongside the repertoire data, information on donor age, sex, ethnicity and CMV serostatus was compiled. To study patterns of TCR occurrence, a later analysis re-analyzed previously published TCR beta repertoires from 550 to 800 donors and added high-resolution HLA genotyping. The number of typed donors differed by locus: about 620-640 for A, B, C, DRB1 and DQB1; about 520 for DQA1; approximately 610 for DPA1; and some 430 for DPB1. Roughly 290 gigabases of sequencing data and 91 million or so unique TCR sequences made up an early release that covered 500 to 700 HLA-typed donors. The study was designed to test whether signatures of past pathogen exposure could be identified by cataloging public T cell receptors. To decide whether each TCR beta V gene segment behaved as functional or pseudogenic, an earlier analysis of some 570 of the donors relied on high-throughput TCR beta sequencing. Every discovery cohort repertoire had been produced on one sequencing platform. Study-wide findings and limitations: Some IMGT-functional V segments, including TRBV6-2 and TRBV6-3, could not be told apart with the 87-base-pair reads, so those segments were excluded. Correlated functional status among segregating V segments might be attributable to linkage disequilibrium, but an unknown experimental factor could not be ruled out. The authors suggested that the approach could potentially be generalized to other disease states and immunological phenotypes. Three of the identified cytomegalovirus-associated TCR beta chains were confirmed in vitro to be specific for cytomegalovirus antigens. In both the original and validation cohorts, the classifier was reported to diagnose cytomegalovirus status with high specificity and sensitivity. In the study, 150 to 200 TCR beta chains were listed as associated with cytomegalovirus. Most TCR sequences were observed very rarely across donors, whereas some public TCRs were present in many individuals. The earlier analysis of about 600 of the donors excluded roughly 17 rarely observed V segments, including chromosome 9 orphons, because counts were too low. In a later genetic analysis, fewer N-insertions in productive TCRs were reported among donors in an Asian-associated ancestry cluster than the roughly 710-donor mean. A later analysis reported that several top co-occurrence clusters appeared linked to parvovirus B19, influenza, CMV and Epstein-Barr virus. According to a later analysis, most CMV-associated TCR beta chains appeared to be HLA-restricted, and the HLA associations seemed to be driven largely by CMV exposure. A cluster of highly shared sequence variants was judged likely to represent a technical artifact of the sequencing pipeline. An earlier analysis of roughly 570 of the donors showed that most TCR beta V segments appeared in productive rearrangements either about 90% or about 30% of the time, which broadly matched IMGT annotations. In a later analysis, the rate of TCR association differed among HLA loci, with DRB1 alleles having the most associated TCRs and HLA-C alleles having the fewest. Only TCR beta chains were sequenced in this cohort, and the absence of alpha or paired-chain data limited detectable features. Because HLA typing was missing for some donors at each locus, association tests included only the typed subset. In a later genetic analysis, a missense DCLRE1C variant was associated with V-gene and J-gene trimming of TCR beta chains, and the association was replicated in an independent cohort. Sequencing depth was assumed to be roughly uniform across donors in the presence/absence analyses, though that assumption may not hold. A further reported finding was that TCR beta sequences accurately predicted the HLA-A and HLA-B alleles for most subjects in the first cohort. Immune exposure information for the cohort was limited to CMV serostatus. Assigning TCR associations to individual alleles was difficult when HLA alleles, especially DR and DQ, strongly co-occurred. A later analysis associated 15,000 to 20,000 TCR beta sequences with specific HLA alleles at a false discovery rate of 0.05. In a later analysis, HLA-associated TCR beta chains showed more clonal expansion and lower generation probabilities than non-associated chains that were equally common.

The cohort comprised hundreds of healthy bone marrow donors. At the time of sampling, all cohort members were nominally healthy, though unrecorded immune exposures were likely present. The donor was CMV seropositive and was included in the group of 300 or so seropositive cohort members. A peripheral blood sample was collected from each donor, and TCR beta sequencing was performed on peripheral blood mononuclear cells. The Qiagen DNeasy Blood Extraction Kit was used to extract genomic DNA from the blood cell samples. Library preparation used the immunoSEQ multiplex PCR assay. For the multiplex PCR, a mixture combining 60 forward primers for TCR Vbeta segments and 13 reverse primers for TCR Jbeta segments was used. A multiplex PCR assay on genomic DNA amplified the CDR3 region of rearranged TCR beta genes. Amplified TCR beta libraries were sequenced as 87-base-pair reads on the Illumina HiSeq System. Per the source publication's procedure: Across the 700 or so repertoires, a later analysis counted around 80 million unique TCR beta chains, around 11 million of which were shared by at least two donors. Raw reads were error-corrected and collapsed into unique sequences by a nearest-neighbor algorithm in which closely related sequences were merged to remove PCR and sequencing errors. CDR3 sequences were aligned to IMGT reference sequences to assign V, D and J gene segments. Each retained sequence needed at least a six-nucleotide match to both a V gene segment and a J gene segment. Rearrangements were called productive when the CDR3 lacked stop codons and stayed in frame with V and J; all others were non-productive. CDR3 was defined by IMGT convention, running from the second conserved V-encoded cysteine to the conserved J-encoded phenylalanine. In an earlier analysis of more than 550 of the donors, sequences lacking an unambiguous match to a single V gene segment were excluded. In an earlier analysis of about 590 of the donors, a V segment was called functional when productive rearrangements were above 56.7%, and segregating when the standard deviation between donors exceeded 5%. To diagnose cytomegalovirus status from the catalog of TCR beta chain sequences, a statistical classification framework was built. In a later analysis, TCR nucleotide sequences were compared against IMGT/GENE-DB human TR gene sequences so that V and J genes could be assigned. Using the TCRdist pipeline, a later analysis assigned CDR3 sequences along with most-parsimonious VDJ recombination scenarios. In a later analysis, every TCR beta chain was defined by the combination of its CDR3 amino acid sequence and its V-gene family, and reads without a unique V-gene family were dropped. In a later analysis, 450 to 600 highly shared, low-generation-probability nucleotide sequences were removed to address suspected cross-contamination and a sequencing artifact. In a later analysis, a clonal expansion index was calculated for each public chain from normalized within-repertoire ranks of inferred template counts. In a later analysis, generation probabilities were computed using a VDJ recombination model fitted to out-of-frame rearrangements, and the results were checked against IGoR. In a later analysis, TCR-TCR, TCR-HLA and TCR-CMV co-occurrence was scored with hypergeometric tests, and a repertoire-size bias correction was applied to TCR pairs. To estimate false discovery rates, a later analysis permuted the HLA or CMV assignments 20 times. In a later analysis, co-occurring TCRs were grouped using DBSCAN, and TCRdist sequence similarity was added for clustering within HLA-allele-positive subsets. Repertoires with fewer than 30,000 or more than 120,000 public chains, plus five repertoires with anomalous nucleotide sharing, were excluded from co-occurrence clustering. TCRdb re-hosts the immuneACCESS table, in-frame sequences only. Its copies lack some clones; in the studies checked, an unresolved V gene accounts for under half of them, and the cause for the rest is not known. V, J and clone size are taken as reported in that table, and D and trimming were inferred from the DNA itself. The sample contains around 130,000 clones, approximately 80% of them found a single time. The ten most abundant clones make up less than 6.5% of the sample.

Inclusive of the bounding cysteine and phenylalanine, the CDR3 is 13 residues long. Only CDR3 DNA remains: 39 bases, in frame from the first base. The germline ends are 7 bases apart after V is trimmed by 0 bases and J by 2 bases. CDR1 and CDR2 are drawn from the germline V gene: SQVTM, ANQGSEA. Of note for this clone: Its antigen is not yet known. One base away there is no much larger clone; base qualities are not given.

The sample consisted of PBMCs. This clonotype was sampled from a woman between 40 and 50 years old in good health and CMV-seropositive. The rearrangement joined TRBV29-1 to TRBJ1-2; the D gene remains uncertain. CDR3 reads: CSVEDGRNYGYTF. Here is the DNA: TGCAGCGTTGAAGACGGGAGGAACTATGGCTACACCTTC.